This TCR beta chain was identified in a study of shared clonotypes between healthy human individuals. Naive CD8 cells comprised CD45RO-negative, CCR7-positively selected cells, excluding terminally differentiated effector memory CD45RA+ cells. The CDR3 consists of 13 residues. V shed 5 bases, J shed 7 bases, and the junction held 4 bases outside the gene matches. Looked up from germline, CDR1 is MNHEY and CDR2 is SMNVEV (reference sequence). The repertoire was sequenced with immunoSEQ multiplex PCR; TCRdb's copy has only in-frame clones and lacks some. The top ten hold 1.5% to 2% of the sample, which has about 2.1 million clones, just over 90% seen once.

The receptor's source is a man aged 18 to 35 in good health. Some clones in this sample may be carry-over from other donors' samples. Input material: naive CD8+ T cells from PBMCs. V usage is TRBV27 and J usage is TRBJ2-2; 7 nucleotides agree with TRBD2. CDR3 nucleotide sequence: TGTGCCAGCAGTCCCGGGAGGAGCGGGGAGCTGTTTTTT. Protein sequence: CASSPGRSGELFF.